The sequence of this TCR beta chain was determined in a study of blood T cell repertoires in COVID-19. Clones were read by immunoSEQ multiplex PCR, and TCRdb kept only the in-frame ones, dropping some. In the table there are about 270,000 clones, 88% of which are singletons. The CDR3 is 14 amino acids. The V gene lost 2 bases and the J gene lost 4 bases, with 12 bases spanning the gap. Per the germline V gene, CDR1 is SGHNT and CDR2 is YYREEE (reference sequence). This clonotype was obtained from a woman aged 60 to 75 in a cohort exposed to, infected with or recovered from COVID-19 (not recorded which). The rearrangement links TRBV5-4 to TRBJ1-2; no definite D call. The sequencing input was PBMCs or T cells enriched from blood (not recorded which). The CDR3 bases are TGTGCCAGCAGCTTAAGGCCTCGGGTCTATGGCTACACCTTC. This encodes CASSLRPRVYGYTF.